This T cell receptor (beta chain) was sequenced during a study of graft-versus-host responses after intestinal transplantation. As regards this clone: Its target is unknown.

Sequenced by immunoSEQ multiplex PCR; TCRdb stores in-frame clones only, minus some. The sample holds around 100,000 clones, about 90% seen once. This CDR3 is 14 amino acids long. The V gene's germline CDR1 is SGHAT and CDR2 FQNNGV. Deletions cut 1 base from V and 7 bases from J, with 8 bases between. General study results and limits: Peak levels of circulating GvH clones tracked with early post-transplant HvG declines. Some patients had graft-donor T cell macrochimerism, and their allografts showed high graft-versus-host to host-versus-graft clonal ratios. The marrow of recipients harbored GvH clones, and ileum or blood showed some of them first.

The rearrangement uses TRBV11-2 and TRBJ1-6; tentative D call: TRBD1 (5 bases). The source material was unstimulated CD4+ T cells sorted from spleen or lymph node cells, sampled before transplant. This TCR derives from a human donor who was the organ donor for an intestinal transplant. The CDR3 sequence is CASSLAGTNSPLHF. The DNA for the CDR3 is TGTGCCAGCAGCTTAGCAGGGACGAATTCACCCCTCCACTTT.